The rows below give T cell receptor beta chains drawn from one sample of a study of graft-versus-host responses after intestinal transplantation. Their antigens remain unidentified. Using immunoSEQ multiplex PCR, the repertoire was profiled, and TCRdb retains in-frame clones only, with some absent. This sample has tens of thousands of clones; about 95% occur once, and the top ten carry approximately 0.21%. Here the sequenced sample was unstimulated CD8+ T cells sorted from spleen or lymph node cells, taken before transplant. Receptors were obtained from a human donor who was the organ donor for an intestinal transplant. CDR3s include the opening cysteine and the closing phenylalanine or tryptophan. A D gene is named only where the DNA matches it firmly. Expanded clones get a size class; other rows say once, few or many, or leave the size out.

TRBJ1-2 | - | TRBV29-1 | - | TGCAGCGTTGAAACGGGGGCATCCGACCCCACTAACTATGGCTACACCTTC | CSVETGASDPTNYGYTF
TRBJ1-1 | - | TRBV19 | - | TGTGCCAGTAGTATATCTTCGGGGGGGAACACTGAAGCTTTCTTT | CASSISSGGNTEAFF
TRBJ2-1 | - | TRBV6-1 | once | TGTGCCAGTGATGGGCCTACGGCTACTTTTGAGCAGTTCTTC | CASDGPTATFEQFF
TRBJ1-5 | - | TRBV19 | - | TGTGCCAGTAGTATGTTTCAGGGGAACAATCAGCCCCAGCATTTT | CASSMFQGNNQPQHF
TRBJ2-7 | - | TRBV28 | once | TGTGCCAGCAGTAACGCCCTTTACGAGCAGTACTTC | CASSNALYEQYF
TRBJ2-7 | - | TRBV7-6 | - | TGTGCCAGCAGCTTAAACGAGCGTGACGAGCAGTACTTC | CASSLNERDEQYF
TRBJ1-3 | - | TRBV5-7 | - | TGTGCCAGCACCCGGGGGGGAAACACCATATATTTT | CASTRGGNTIYF
TRBJ2-2 | - | TRBV28 | - | TGTGCCAGCAGTTTAGTAGGTCGCAGCGATTGGGGGCACACCGGGGAGCTGTTTTTT | CASSLVGRSDWGHTGELFF
TRBJ2-2 | - | TRBV7-3 | - | TGTGCCAGCAGCTTGGGGACCGGGGAGCTGTTTTTT | CASSLGTGELFF
TRBJ1-1 | - | TRBV5-4 | - | TGTGCCAGCAGCTCCTTTTCGACAGGCCACACTGAAGCTTTCTTT | CASSSFSTGHTEAFF
TRBJ1-2 | TRBD1 | TRBV9 | - | TGTGCCAGCAGCGAGGGGACAGGGGGCGTCTATGGCTACACCTTC | CASSEGTGGVYGYTF
TRBJ2-1 | TRBD2 | TRBV7-8 | - | TGTGCCAGCAGCTTAATCGAAATTGGGACTAGCGTTGCAATTGAGCAGTTCTTC | CASSLIEIGTSVAIEQFF
TRBJ2-7 | - | TRBV27 | once | TGTGCCAGCAGTTTTGGGGGGGCGCCCTACGAGCAGTACTTC | CASSFGGAPYEQYF
TRBJ2-7 | - | TRBV5-6 | - | TGTGCCAGCAGCTGGGCACGGGGGGCCCGGGATGAGCAGTACTTC | CASSWARGARDEQYF
TRBJ2-7 | - | TRBV4-1 | - | TGCGCCAGCAGCCAAGATACTCCAGCCCCCTACGAGCAGTACTTC | CASSQDTPAPYEQYF
TRBJ2-7 | TRBD1 | TRBV5-5 | - | TGTGCCAGCACGGGACAGGTCCTAACCTACGAGCAGTACTTC | CASTGQVLTYEQYF
TRBJ2-7 | TRBD1 | TRBV11-2 | - | TGTGCCAGCAGCTTAGGCCGACAGGGGACGCGTTTGAACGAGCAGTACTTC | CASSLGRQGTRLNEQYF
TRBJ2-1 | - | TRBV5-6 | - | TGTGCCAGCAGCTTGGCTAGCGCCTACAATGAGCAGTTCTTC | CASSLASAYNEQFF
TRBJ1-1 | - | TRBV5-1 | - | TGCGCCAGCAGCTTGGGGCTGGGGGTTGACACTGAAGCTTTCTTT | CASSLGLGVDTEAFF
TRBJ2-2 | - | TRBV25-1 | - | TGTGCCAGCAGTGATCATGTGCGAGCCCAGAACACCGGGGAGCTGTTTTTT | CASSDHVRAQNTGELFF
TRBJ2-6 | - | TRBV4-3 | once | TGCGCCAGCAGCCATACCTCTGGGGCCAACGTCCTGACTTTC | CASSHTSGANVLTF
TRBJ1-3 | - | TRBV10-2 | - | TGCGCCAGCAGTGAGATGGGCTCTGGAAACACCATATATTTT | CASSEMGSGNTIYF
TRBJ2-3 | TRBD2 | TRBV7-6 | - | TGTGCCAGCAGCTCAGTAATCCTTCTAGCGGGGGAAAGCACAGATACGCAGTATTTT | CASSSVILLAGESTDTQYF
TRBJ1-5 | - | TRBV12-5 | few | TGTGCTAGTCGAAATGAGATGGGGGACACCCCAAACAATCAGCCCCAGCATTTT | CASRNEMGDTPNNQPQHF
TRBJ1-1 | - | TRBV5-6 | - | TGTGCCAGCAGCTTCTGGGGGTCTGAAGCTTTCTTT | CASSFWGSEAFF
TRBJ1-1 | TRBD1 | TRBV18 | - | TGTGCCAGCTCACCAGACAGGGGTGATCCTGAAGCTTTCTTT | CASSPDRGDPEAFF
TRBJ1-2 | - | TRBV30 | - | TGTGCCTGGAGTCGGGGGGATGGCTACACCTTC | CAWSRGDGYTF
TRBJ2-5 | TRBD2 | TRBV19 | - | TGTGCCAGTAGCTCTACTAGCGGGGGGCCTAGAGGAGAGACCCAGTACTTC | CASSSTSGGPRGETQYF
TRBJ2-7 | - | TRBV6-6 | few | TGTGCCAGCGGAACGGGGACCTACGAGCAGTACTTC | CASGTGTYEQYF
TRBJ1-4 | - | TRBV4-2 | - | TGTGCCAGCAGCCAAGATCCGGGGCTAGATGAAAAACTGTTTTTT | CASSQDPGLDEKLFF
TRBJ2-2 | TRBD2 | TRBV4-1 | - | TGCGCCAGCAGCCAAGACTGGCCGGGGGAGGGCACCGGGGAGCTGTTTTTT | CASSQDWPGEGTGELFF
TRBJ2-7 | - | TRBV29-1 | - | TGCAGCGTTGAAGATTTAGGGGAGCAGTACTTC | CSVEDLGEQYF
TRBJ1-1 | TRBD1 | TRBV6-6 | - | TGTGCCAGCACCTTCGGGACAGCGAACACTGAAGCTTTCTTT | CASTFGTANTEAFF
TRBJ2-3 | - | TRBV7-9 | - | TGTGCCAGCAGCTTCGTGGGGGCGACGGATACGCAGTATTTT | CASSFVGATDTQYF
TRBJ1-1 | - | TRBV14 | - | TGTGCCAGCAGCCAACCGCAGGCCACTGAAGCTTTCTTT | CASSQPQATEAFF
TRBJ2-7 | - | TRBV6-6 | - | TGTGCCAGCAGTTACTCCGACGAGCAGTACTTC | CASSYSDEQYF
TRBJ1-1 | - | TRBV29-1 | - | TGCAGCGTTGTGACGGGGGACACTGAAGCTTTCTTT | CSVVTGDTEAFF
TRBJ2-5 | - | TRBV7-9 | - | TGTGCCAGCAGCTTAGCTAGCGCCCAAGAGACCCAGTACTTC | CASSLASAQETQYF